This T cell receptor (beta chain) emerged from a study of cytomegalovirus exposure and HLA in healthy donors. Comments on this clone: Its antigen is undetermined.

This PCR relied on a set of 60 Vbeta primers and 13 Jbeta primers. Repertoires were generated with immunoSEQ multiplex PCR, while TCRdb's copy carries only in-frame clones and drops some. The sample shows about 180,000 clones, around 80% of them seen only once. Study-wide points: TCR beta sequences numbering 15,000 to 20,000 were associated with HLA alleles at 0.05 false discovery rate in a later analysis. A later analysis revealed that TCR association rates differed between HLA loci, peaking at DRB1 and bottoming out at HLA-C. Reportedly, diagnosis of cytomegalovirus status by the classifier showed high specificity and sensitivity. It was only CMV serostatus that was available as immune exposure information.

V lost 4 bases and J lost 4; bases outside the gene matches: 11. Germline CDR1 and CDR2: LNHDA and SQIVND (reference sequence). The CDR3 sequence is 16 residues long. The chain recombines TRBV19 with TRBJ2-7; TRBD1 matches 9 bases. The material sequenced was PBMCs. The TCR sequence derives from a man in his forties or fifties in good health and CMV-seronegative. CDR3 loop: CASSRGRTGEGYEQYF. The CDR3 DNA is TGTGCCAGTAGTAGGGGCCGGACAGGGGAGGGGTACGAGCAGTACTTC.